The text below deals with one TCR beta chain. These data belong to a study of blood T cell repertoires in COVID-19. Background on the study: Material from acute and convalescent COVID-19 was sourced from the United States, Italy and Spain. The analysed material was cDNA or gDNA that came from T cells, B-cell-depleted T cells, or PBMCs.

The CDR3 length is 14 residues. V lost 5 bases to trimming and J lost 4 bases; unmatched junction nucleotides: 5. Looked up from germline, CDR1 is PRHDT and CDR2 is FYEKMQ (reference sequence). The protocol was immunoSEQ multiplex PCR, while the TCRdb copy is restricted to in-frame clones and leaves out a portion. The sample records roughly 250,000 clones, more than 65% being singletons. Sequenced: peripheral blood. The gene calls are TRBV13 and TRBJ1-1; 9 bases line up with TRBD1. The source is a person aged 70 to 85 with COVID-19, enrolled during active disease. CDR3 in DNA: TGTGCCAGCAGCCTGGACAGGGGAGGCACTGAAGCTTTCTTT. Protein sequence: CASSLDRGGTEAFF.